This record looks at one TCR beta chain sequence and its context. CDR3 length: 16 amino acids. Germline V gives CDR1 LGHNA, CDR2 YSLEER. V shed 0 bases and J 0 bases; nucleotides not matched to a gene: 5. The record originates from a study of blood T cell repertoires in COVID-19. Study background: Acute and convalescent COVID-19 samples came from the United States, Italy and Spain. From T cells, B-cell-depleted T cells, or PBMCs came the material, which was cDNA or gDNA.

As processed by the authors: Estimation of nucleated cell counts was performed using reference gene primer amplification. Some clones are missing from TCRdb's copy, which holds only in-frame ones; the method was immunoSEQ multiplex PCR. Clone size and the V and J calls come from that table; the DNA yielded D and trimming. The table includes about 270,000 clones, approximately 83% detected once. This sequence joins TRBV4-3 and TRBJ2-7; 7 nucleotides agree with TRBD2. This sequence originates from a woman between 50 and 59 years old who had recovered from COVID-19. Sequences were obtained from peripheral blood. The CDR3 sequence: CASSQEGRGSSYEQYF. CDR3 DNA sequence: TGCGCCAGCAGCCAAGAGGGGCGGGGGAGCTCCTACGAGCAGTACTTC.